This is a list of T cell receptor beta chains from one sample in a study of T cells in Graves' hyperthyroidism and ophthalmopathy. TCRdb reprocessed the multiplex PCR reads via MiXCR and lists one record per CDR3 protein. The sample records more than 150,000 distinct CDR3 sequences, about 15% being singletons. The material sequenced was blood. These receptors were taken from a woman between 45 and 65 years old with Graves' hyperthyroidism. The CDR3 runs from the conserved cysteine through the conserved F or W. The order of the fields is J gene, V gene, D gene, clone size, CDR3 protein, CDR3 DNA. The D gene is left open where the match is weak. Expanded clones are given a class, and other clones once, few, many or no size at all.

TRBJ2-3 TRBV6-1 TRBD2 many CASSATSGPDTQYF TGTGCCAGCAGTGCGACTAGCGGCCCAGATACGCAGTATTTT
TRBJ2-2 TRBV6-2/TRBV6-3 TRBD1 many CASRASGTGNTGELFF TGTGCCAGCAGAGCATCCGGGACAGGGAACACCGGGGAGCTGTTTTTT
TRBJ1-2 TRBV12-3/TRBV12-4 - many CASATFTGYGYTF TGTGCCAGCGCAACTTTTACGGGTTATGGCTACACCTTC
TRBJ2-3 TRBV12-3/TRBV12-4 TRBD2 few CASFVSGTPAGTQYF TGTGCCAGCTTCGTTAGTGGTACGCCAGCGGGGACGCAGTATTTT
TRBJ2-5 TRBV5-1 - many CASSLAGVEVETQYF TGCGCCAGCAGCTTGGCCGGCGTGGAGGTAGAGACCCAGTACTTC
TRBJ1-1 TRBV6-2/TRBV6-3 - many CASSSMTGLTEAFF TGTGCCAGCAGTTCTATGACAGGACTCACTGAAGCTTTCTTT
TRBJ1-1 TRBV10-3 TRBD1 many CAIRGDRGQGEAFF TGTGCCATCAGAGGTGACAGGGGGCAAGGTGAAGCTTTCTTT
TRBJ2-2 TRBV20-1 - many CSARPPSTGELFF TGCAGTGCTAGACCTCCTAGCACCGGGGAGCTGTTTTTT
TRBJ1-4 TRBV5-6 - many CASSFALSNEKLFF TGTGCCAGCAGCTTTGCTCTTTCTAATGAAAAACTGTTTTTT
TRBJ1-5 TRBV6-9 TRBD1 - CASSYSTAGGDQPQHF TGTGCCAGCAGTTACAGTACCGCAGGGGGTGATCAGCCCCAGCATTTT
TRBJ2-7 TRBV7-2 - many CASSLGAGVDEQYF TGTGCCAGCAGCTTAGGAGCAGGGGTCGACGAGCAGTACTTC
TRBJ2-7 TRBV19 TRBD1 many CASSIPGGGEQYF TGTGCCAGTAGTATCCCAGGGGGCGGCGAGCAGTACTTC
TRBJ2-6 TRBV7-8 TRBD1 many CASSRRGQSSNSGANVLTF TGTGCCAGCAGCCGACGGGGACAGTCCTCGAACTCTGGGGCCAACGTCCTGACTTTC
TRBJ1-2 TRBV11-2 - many CASSFSGIYGYTF TGTGCCAGCAGCTTCAGTGGAATCTATGGCTACACCTTC
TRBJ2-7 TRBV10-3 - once CAISEGRKGQVRTYEQYF TGTGCCATCAGTGAGGGGAGGAAAGGACAGGTTCGGACCTACGAGCAGTACTTC
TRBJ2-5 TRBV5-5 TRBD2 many CASSLGLAGSETQYF TGTGCCAGCAGCCTTGGACTAGCGGGGTCAGAGACCCAGTACTTC
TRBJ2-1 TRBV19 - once CASTIRTYNEQFF TGTGCCAGTACTATACGGACCTACAATGAGCAGTTCTTC
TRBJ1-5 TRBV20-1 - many CSARDTASNQPQHF TGCAGTGCTAGAGATACAGCTAGCAATCAGCCCCAGCATTTT
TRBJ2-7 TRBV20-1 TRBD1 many CSAVTPTGGEEQYF TGCAGTGCCGTCACCCCGACAGGGGGCGAAGAGCAGTACTTC
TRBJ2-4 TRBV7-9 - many CAVRGVAKNIQYF TGTGCCGTGAGGGGGGTGGCCAAAAACATTCAGTACTTC
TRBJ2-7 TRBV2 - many CASSQNSYEQYF TGTGCCAGCAGCCAGAACTCCTACGAGCAGTACTTC
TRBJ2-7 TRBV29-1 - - CSVVGQSYEQYF TGCAGCGTTGTAGGACAGTCCTACGAGCAGTACTTC
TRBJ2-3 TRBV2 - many CASSEGPEPDTQYF TGTGCCAGCAGTGAAGGTCCTGAACCAGATACGCAGTATTTT
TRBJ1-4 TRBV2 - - CASITGTSGEKLFF TGTGCCAGCATAACAGGGACCTCAGGAGAAAAACTGTTTTTT
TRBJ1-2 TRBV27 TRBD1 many CASRPGTGPYGYTF TGTGCCAGCAGACCCGGGACAGGGCCCTATGGCTACACCTTC
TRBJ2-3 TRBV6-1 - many CASSPAWATDTQYF TGTGCCAGCAGTCCCGCCTGGGCGACAGATACGCAGTATTTT
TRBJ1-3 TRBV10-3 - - CAISESGGTGNTIYF TGTGCCATCAGTGAGTCAGGTGGGACTGGAAACACCATATATTTT
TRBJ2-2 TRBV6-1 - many CASFSQESGELFF TGTGCCAGCTTCTCACAGGAGTCCGGGGAGCTGTTTTTT
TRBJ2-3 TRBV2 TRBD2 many CASRKLAGDDSDTQYF TGTGCCAGCAGAAAACTAGCGGGGGATGATAGTGATACGCAGTATTTT